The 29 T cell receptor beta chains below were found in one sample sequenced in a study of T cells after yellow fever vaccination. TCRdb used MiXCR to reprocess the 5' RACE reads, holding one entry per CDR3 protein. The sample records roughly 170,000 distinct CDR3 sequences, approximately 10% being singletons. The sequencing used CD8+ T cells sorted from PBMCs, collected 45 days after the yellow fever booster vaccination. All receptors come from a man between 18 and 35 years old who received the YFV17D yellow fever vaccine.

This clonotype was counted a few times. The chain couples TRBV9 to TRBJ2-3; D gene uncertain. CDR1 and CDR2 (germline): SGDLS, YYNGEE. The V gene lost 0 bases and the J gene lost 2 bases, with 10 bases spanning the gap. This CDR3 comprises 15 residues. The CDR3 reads CASSVVGYDTDTQYF. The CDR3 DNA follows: TGTGCCAGCAGCGTAGTGGGTTACGACACAGATACGCAGTATTTT. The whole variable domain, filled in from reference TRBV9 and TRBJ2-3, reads DSGVTQTPKHLITATGQRVTLRCSPRSGDLSVYWYQQSLDQGLQFLIQYYNGEERAKGNILERFSAQQFPDLHSELNLSSLELGDSALYFCASSVVGYDTDTQYFGPGTRLTVL.

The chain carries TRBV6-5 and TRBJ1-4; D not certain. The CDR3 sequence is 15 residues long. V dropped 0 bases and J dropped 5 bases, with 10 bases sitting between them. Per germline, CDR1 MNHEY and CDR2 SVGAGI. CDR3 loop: CASSYSSFINEKLFF. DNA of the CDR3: TGTGCCAGCAGTTACTCGTCTTTTATCAATGAAAAACTGTTTTTT.

CDR3 region: CSLRGLRSTEAFF. CDR3 DNA: TGCAGCTTGAGGGGGCTGCGAAGCACTGAAGCTTTCTTT. V gene TRBV29-1 combines with J gene TRBJ1-1, with 7 bases matching TRBD1. The germline V gene has CDR1 SQVTM and CDR2 ANQGSEA. The CDR3 totals 13 residues. Trimming took 8 bases from V and 4 from J; bases not matched to a gene: 10.

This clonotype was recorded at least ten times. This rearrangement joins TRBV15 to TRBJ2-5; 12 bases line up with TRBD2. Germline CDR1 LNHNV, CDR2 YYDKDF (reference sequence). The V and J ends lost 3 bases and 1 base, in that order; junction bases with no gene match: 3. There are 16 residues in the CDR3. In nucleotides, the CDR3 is TGTGCCACCAGCAGGGAGACTAGCGGGGGCCAAGAGACCCAGTACTTC. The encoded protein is CATSRETSGGQETQYF.

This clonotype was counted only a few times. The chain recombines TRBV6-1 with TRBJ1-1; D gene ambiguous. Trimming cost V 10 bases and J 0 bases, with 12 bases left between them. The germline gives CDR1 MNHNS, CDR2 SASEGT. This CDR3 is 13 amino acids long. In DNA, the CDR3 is TGTGCCACCCTACTTGGGTTGAACACTGAAGCTTTCTTT. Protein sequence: CATLLGLNTEAFF.

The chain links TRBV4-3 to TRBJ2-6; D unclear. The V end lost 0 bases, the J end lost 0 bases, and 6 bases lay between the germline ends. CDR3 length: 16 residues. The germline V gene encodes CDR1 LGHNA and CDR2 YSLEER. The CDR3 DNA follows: TGCGCCAGCAGCCAAGATAAGTCCTCTGGGGCCAACGTCCTGACTTTC. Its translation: CASSQDKSSGANVLTF.

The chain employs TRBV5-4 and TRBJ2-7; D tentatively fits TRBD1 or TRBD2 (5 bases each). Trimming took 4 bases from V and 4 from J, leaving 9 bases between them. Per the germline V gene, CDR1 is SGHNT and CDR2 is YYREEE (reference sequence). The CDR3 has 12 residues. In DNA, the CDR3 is TGTGCCAGCAGCGGGGACGGGTACGAGCAGTACTTC. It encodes CASSGDGYEQYF.

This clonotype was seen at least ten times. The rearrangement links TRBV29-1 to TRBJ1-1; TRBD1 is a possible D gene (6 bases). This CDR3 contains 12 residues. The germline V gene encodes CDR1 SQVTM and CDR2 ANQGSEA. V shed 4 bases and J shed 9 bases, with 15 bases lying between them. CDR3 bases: TGCAGCGTTGCTGGGTCCACAGGGCAAGCTTTCTTT. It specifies CSVAGSTGQAFF.

The DNA of the CDR3 is TGTGCCGGACGATCCGGGGGGGCCTATGGCTACACCTTC. Translated, it gives CAGRSGGAYGYTF. The V and J genes are TRBV6-2 or TRBV6-3 and TRBJ1-2; perhaps TRBD1 as D (6 bases). With 11 bases removed from V and 4 bases from J, the gap between germline ends came to 17 bases. The CDR3 totals 13 residues. Per the germline V gene, CDR1 is MNHEY and CDR2 is SVGEGT.

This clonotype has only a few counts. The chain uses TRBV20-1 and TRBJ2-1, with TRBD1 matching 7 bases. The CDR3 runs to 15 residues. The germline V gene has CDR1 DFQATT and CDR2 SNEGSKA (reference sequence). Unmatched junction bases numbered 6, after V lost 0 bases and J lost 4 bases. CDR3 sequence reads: CSARDEGALYNEQFF. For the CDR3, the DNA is TGCAGTGCTAGAGATGAGGGGGCGCTGTACAATGAGCAGTTCTTC.

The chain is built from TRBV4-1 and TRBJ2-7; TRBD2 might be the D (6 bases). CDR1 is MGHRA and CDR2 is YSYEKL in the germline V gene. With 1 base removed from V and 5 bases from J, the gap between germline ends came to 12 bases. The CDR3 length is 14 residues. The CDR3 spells CASSQVVAGNEQYF. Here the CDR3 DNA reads TGCGCCAGCAGCCAAGTTGTGGCGGGAAACGAGCAGTACTTC.

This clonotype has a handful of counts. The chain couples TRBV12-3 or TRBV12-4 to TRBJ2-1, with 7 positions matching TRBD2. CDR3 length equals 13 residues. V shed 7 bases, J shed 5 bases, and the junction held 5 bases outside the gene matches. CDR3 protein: CASNLRGNNEQFF. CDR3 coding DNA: TGTGCCAGCAACCTGCGGGGGAACAATGAGCAGTTCTTC.

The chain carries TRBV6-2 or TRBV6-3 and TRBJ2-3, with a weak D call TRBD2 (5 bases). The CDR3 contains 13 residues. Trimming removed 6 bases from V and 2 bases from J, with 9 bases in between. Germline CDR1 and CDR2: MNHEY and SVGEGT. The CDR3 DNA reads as TGTGCCAGCAGAAGTAGCGACACAGATACGCAGTATTTT. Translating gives CASRSSDTDTQYF.

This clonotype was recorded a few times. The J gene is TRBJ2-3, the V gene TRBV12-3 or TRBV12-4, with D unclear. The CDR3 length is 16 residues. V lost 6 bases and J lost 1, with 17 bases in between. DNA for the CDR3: TGTGCCAGCAGCCTAATGACGGGTCTCGGCACAGATACGCAGTATTTT. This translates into CASSLMTGLGTDTQYF.

The CDR3 coding sequence is TGCGCCAGCAGCCAAGATGCAGGGTTCTCCTACGAGCAGTACTTC. It codes for CASSQDAGFSYEQYF. The chain couples TRBV4-3 to TRBJ2-7, with D perhaps matching TRBD1 (5 bases). V lost 0 bases and J lost 0, with 9 bases in between. The CDR3 spans 15 residues. The germline gives CDR1 LGHNA, CDR2 YSLEER.

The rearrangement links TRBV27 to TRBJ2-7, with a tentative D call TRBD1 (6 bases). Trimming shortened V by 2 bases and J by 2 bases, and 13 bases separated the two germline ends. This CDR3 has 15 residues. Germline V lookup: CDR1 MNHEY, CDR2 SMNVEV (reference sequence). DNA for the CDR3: TGTGCCAGCAGTTTAAACAGGGACCATGCCTACGAGCAGTACGTC. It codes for CASSLNRDHAYEQYV.

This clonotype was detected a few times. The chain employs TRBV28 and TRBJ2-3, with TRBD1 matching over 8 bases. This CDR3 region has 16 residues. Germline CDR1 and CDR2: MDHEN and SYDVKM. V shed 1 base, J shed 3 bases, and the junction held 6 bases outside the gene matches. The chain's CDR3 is CASSLYSGQGTDTQYF. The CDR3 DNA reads TGTGCCAGCAGTTTATATTCAGGACAGGGAACAGATACGCAGTATTTT.

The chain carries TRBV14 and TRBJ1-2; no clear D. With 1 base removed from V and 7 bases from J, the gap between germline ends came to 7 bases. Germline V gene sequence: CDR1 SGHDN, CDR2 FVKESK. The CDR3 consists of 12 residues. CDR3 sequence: CASSQGVVGYTF. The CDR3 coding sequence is TGTGCCAGCAGCCAAGGGGTGGTTGGCTACACCTTC.

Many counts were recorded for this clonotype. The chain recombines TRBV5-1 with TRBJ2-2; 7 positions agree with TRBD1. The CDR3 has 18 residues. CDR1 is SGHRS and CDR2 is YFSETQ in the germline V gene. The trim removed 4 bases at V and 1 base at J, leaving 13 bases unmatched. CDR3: CASSPTHQGGLNTGELFF. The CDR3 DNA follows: TGCGCCAGCAGCCCGACTCATCAAGGGGGCCTGAACACCGGGGAGCTGTTTTTT.

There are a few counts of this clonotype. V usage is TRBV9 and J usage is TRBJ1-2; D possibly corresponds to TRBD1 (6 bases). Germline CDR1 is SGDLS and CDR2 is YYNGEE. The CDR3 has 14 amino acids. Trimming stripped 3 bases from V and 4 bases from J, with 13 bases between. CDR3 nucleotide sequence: TGTGCCAGCAGCGCCCGGGACATTGCCTATGGCTACACCTTC. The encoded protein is CASSARDIAYGYTF.

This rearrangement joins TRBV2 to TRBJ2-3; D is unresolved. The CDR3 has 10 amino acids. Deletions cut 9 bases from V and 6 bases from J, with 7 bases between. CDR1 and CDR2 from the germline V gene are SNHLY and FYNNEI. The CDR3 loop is CASFGDTQYF. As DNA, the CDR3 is TGTGCCAGTTTCGGGGATACGCAGTATTTT. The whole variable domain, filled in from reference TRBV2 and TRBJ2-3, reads EPEVTQTPSHQVTQMGQEVILRCVPISNHLYFYWYRQILGQKVEFLVSFYNNEISEKSEIFDDQFSVERPDGSNFTLKIRSTKLEDSAMYFCASFGDTQYFGPGTRLTVL.

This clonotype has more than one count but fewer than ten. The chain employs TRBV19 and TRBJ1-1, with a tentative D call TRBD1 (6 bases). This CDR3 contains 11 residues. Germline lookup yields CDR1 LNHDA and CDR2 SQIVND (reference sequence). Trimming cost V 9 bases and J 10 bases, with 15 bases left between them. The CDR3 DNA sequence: TGTGCCAGCAGGGGCAGTTTCGGAGCTTTCTTT. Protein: CASRGSFGAFF.

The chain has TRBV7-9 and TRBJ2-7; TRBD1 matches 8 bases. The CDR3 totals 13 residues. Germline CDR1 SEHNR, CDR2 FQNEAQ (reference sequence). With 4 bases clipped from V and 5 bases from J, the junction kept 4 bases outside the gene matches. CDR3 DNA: TGTGCCAGCAGCTCAGGGGGCTGGAACGAGCAGTACGTC. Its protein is CASSSGGWNEQYV.

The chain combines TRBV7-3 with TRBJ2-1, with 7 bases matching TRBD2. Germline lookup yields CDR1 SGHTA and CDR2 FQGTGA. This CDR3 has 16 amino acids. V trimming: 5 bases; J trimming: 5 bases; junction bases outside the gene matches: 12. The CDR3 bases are TGTGCCAGCAGCCCCAGGGCGGGGGATTGGGACAATGAGCAGTTCTTC. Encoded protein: CASSPRAGDWDNEQFF.

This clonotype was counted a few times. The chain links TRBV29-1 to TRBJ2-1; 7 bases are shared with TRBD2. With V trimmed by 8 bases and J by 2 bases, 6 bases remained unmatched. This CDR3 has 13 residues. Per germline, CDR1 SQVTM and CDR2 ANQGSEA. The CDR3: CSPVGRAYNEQFF. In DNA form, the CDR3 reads TGCAGCCCCGTGGGGAGGGCCTACAATGAGCAGTTCTTC.

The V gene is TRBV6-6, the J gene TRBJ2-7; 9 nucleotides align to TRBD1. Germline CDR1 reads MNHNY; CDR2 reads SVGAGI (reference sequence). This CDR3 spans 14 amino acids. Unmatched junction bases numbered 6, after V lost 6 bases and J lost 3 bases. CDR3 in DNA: TGTGCCAGCAGCTACGGGACAGGGCGCTACGAGCAGTACGTC. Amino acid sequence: CASSYGTGRYEQYV.

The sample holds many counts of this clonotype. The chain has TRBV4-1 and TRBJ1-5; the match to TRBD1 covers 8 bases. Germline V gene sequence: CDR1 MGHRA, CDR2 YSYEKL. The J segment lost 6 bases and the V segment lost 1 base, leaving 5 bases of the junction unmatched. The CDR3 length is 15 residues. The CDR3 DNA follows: TGCGCCAGCAGCCAAGGGGACAGGATGATTCAGCCCCAGCATTTT. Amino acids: CASSQGDRMIQPQHF.

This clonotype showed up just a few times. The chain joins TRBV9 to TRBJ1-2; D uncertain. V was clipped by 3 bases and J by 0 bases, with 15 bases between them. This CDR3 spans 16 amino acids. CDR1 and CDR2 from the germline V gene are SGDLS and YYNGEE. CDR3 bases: TGTGCCAGCAGCGCCCTACGAGGGAGGTCTAACTATGGCTACACCTTC. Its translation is CASSALRGRSNYGYTF.

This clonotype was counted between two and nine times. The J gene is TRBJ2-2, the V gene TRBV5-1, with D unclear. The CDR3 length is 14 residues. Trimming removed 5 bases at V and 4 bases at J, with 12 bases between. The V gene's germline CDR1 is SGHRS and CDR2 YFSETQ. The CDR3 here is CASRPLDGTGELFF. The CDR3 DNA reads TGCGCCAGCAGACCGTTGGACGGCACCGGGGAGCTGTTTTTT.